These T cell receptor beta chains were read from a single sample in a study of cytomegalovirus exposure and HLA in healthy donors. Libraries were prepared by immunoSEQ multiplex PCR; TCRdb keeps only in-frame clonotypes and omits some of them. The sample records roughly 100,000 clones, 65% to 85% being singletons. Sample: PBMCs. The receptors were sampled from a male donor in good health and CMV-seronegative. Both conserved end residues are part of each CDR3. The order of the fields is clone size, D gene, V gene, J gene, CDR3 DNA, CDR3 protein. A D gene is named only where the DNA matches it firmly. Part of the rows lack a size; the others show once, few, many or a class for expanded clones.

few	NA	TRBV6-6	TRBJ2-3	TGTGCCAGCAGTTCAACTTTCTCTTCAGATACGCAGTATTTT	CASSSTFSSDTQYF
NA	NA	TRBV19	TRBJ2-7	TGTGCCAGTAGTATAGGAGCGAACCTCTACGAGCAGTACTTC	CASSIGANLYEQYF
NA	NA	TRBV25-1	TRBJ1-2	TGTGCCCCACGGGTCCTCTATGGCTACACCTTC	CAPRVLYGYTF
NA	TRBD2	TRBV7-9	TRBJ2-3	TGTGCCAGCAGCTTAGTAGTAGCGGGAGGGCTAGATACGCAGTATTTT	CASSLVVAGGLDTQYF
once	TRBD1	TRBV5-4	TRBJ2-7	TGTGCCAGCAGCTTGGAGGGGGCCGAGCAGTACTTC	CASSLEGAEQYF
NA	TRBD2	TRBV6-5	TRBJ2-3	TGTGCCAGCAGTTCCCCCGGGCGGGAGAGCACAGATACGCAGTATTTT	CASSSPGRESTDTQYF
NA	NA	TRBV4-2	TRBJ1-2	TGTGCCAGCAGCCAAGAAGACGCTCAGGCTTATGGCTACACCTTC	CASSQEDAQAYGYTF
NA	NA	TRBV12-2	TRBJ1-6	TGTGCAAGTCGCTCCCCCTCCGCGAATTCACCCCTCCACTTT	CASRSPSANSPLHF
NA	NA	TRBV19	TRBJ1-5	TGTGCCAGTAAGGGAGTGGAACCGTATAGCAATCAGCCCCAGCATTTT	CASKGVEPYSNQPQHF
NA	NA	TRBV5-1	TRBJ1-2	TGCGCCAGCAGCCAGTGGGGGGAGCATGGCTACACCTTC	CASSQWGEHGYTF
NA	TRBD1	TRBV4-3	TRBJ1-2	TGCGCCAGCAGCCCCAAGATCGCATGGGACAGGGACTATGGCTACACCTTC	CASSPKIAWDRDYGYTF
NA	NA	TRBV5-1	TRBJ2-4	TGCGCCAGCAGCCCACTCGGGGACATGGGGGCCAAAAACATTCAGTACTTC	CASSPLGDMGAKNIQYF
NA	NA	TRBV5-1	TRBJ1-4	TGCGCCAGCAGCTTGGTGGGGGGGGATAATGAAAAACTGTTTTTT	CASSLVGGDNEKLFF
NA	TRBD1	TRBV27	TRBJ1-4	TGTGCCAGCAGTTTGGGGACAGGAAATGAAAAACTGTTTTTT	CASSLGTGNEKLFF
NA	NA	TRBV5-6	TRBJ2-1	TGTGCCAGCAGCTTGAGGAGACTTTCCTACAATGAGCAGTTCTTC	CASSLRRLSYNEQFF
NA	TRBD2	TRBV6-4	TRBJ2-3	TGTGCCAGCAGTGCGGGACTAGCGGGAGGGCCAGATACGCAGTATTTT	CASSAGLAGGPDTQYF
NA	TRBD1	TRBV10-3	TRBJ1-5	TGTGCCATCAGTGAAGGGACAGGGGGAAGTCCCCAGCATTTT	CAISEGTGGSPQHF
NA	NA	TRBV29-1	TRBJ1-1	TGCAGCGGGCAGTGGAACACTGAAGCTTTCTTT	CSGQWNTEAFF
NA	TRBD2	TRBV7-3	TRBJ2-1	TGTGCCAGCAGCTTCGGGACTAGCGGATCAAATGAGCAGTTCTTC	CASSFGTSGSNEQFF
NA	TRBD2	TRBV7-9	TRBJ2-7	TGTGCCAGCAGCTCGAGCGGGGCCTACGAGCAGTACTTC	CASSSSGAYEQYF
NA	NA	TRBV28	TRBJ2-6	TGTGCCAGCAGTAGGGGCTCTGGGGCCAACGTCCTGACTTTC	CASSRGSGANVLTF
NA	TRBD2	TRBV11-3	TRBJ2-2	TGTGCCAGCAGCCCCAGAGGGACTACCACCGGGGAGCTGTTTTTT	CASSPRGTTTGELFF
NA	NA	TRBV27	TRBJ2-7	TGTGCCAGCAGTTTATCGATCCAGGGTTCCCACGAGCAGTACTTC	CASSLSIQGSHEQYF
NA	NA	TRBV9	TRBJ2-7	TGTGCCAGCAGCGTGGGGAGATCGAGCTCCTACGAGCAGTACTTC	CASSVGRSSSYEQYF
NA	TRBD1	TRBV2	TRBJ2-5	TGTGCCAGCAGTGAAGGACGGTCCGGGACAGGGGGCGAGACCCAGTACTTC	CASSEGRSGTGGETQYF
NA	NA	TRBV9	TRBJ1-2	TGTGCCAGCAGCCCTCCTAGCTTAGCTAACTATGGCTACACCTTC	CASSPPSLANYGYTF
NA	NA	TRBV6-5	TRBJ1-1	TGTGCCAGCAGCATTGAGGGAGGGAGAGCTTTCTTT	CASSIEGGRAFF
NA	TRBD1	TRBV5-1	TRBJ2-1	TGCGCCAGCAGCCTGACCGGGACAGGGCCCTACAATGAGCAGTTCTTC	CASSLTGTGPYNEQFF
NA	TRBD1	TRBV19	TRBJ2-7	TGTGCCAGTAGTATAGCCGGGACAGGTACCTACGAGCAGTACTTC	CASSIAGTGTYEQYF
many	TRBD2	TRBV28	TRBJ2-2	TGTGCCAGCAGACCGGGACTAGCTACCGGGGAGCTGTTTTTT	CASRPGLATGELFF
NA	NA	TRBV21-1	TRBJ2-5	TGTGCCAGCAGCAAAGCGGGAACTAGCGGGAGGTTTAGTCTAGAGACCCAGTACTTC	CASSKAGTSGRFSLETQYF
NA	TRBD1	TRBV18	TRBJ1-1	TGTGCCAGCTCACCTAGGACAGGGGGGAACACTGAAGCTTTCTTT	CASSPRTGGNTEAFF
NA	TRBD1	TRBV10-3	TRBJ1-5	TGTGCCATCAGCGGTGACAGGGCCCAGCCCCAGCATTTT	CAISGDRAQPQHF
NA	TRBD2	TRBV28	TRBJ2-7	TGTGCCAGCAACCTAGGGGGACTAGCGGGCTCATCCTACGAGCAGTACTTC	CASNLGGLAGSSYEQYF
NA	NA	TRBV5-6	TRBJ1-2	TGTGCCAGCAGCTTGAGGAGGTACAGAGACTATGGCTACACCTTC	CASSLRRYRDYGYTF
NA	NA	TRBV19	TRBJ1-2	TGTGCCAGTAGTATTATTGGGGCGGCTAACTATGGCTACACCTTC	CASSIIGAANYGYTF
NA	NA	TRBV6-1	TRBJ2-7	TGTGCCAGCAGTGAAGCGCGGCAGGGATCCCCCTACGAGCAGTACTTC	CASSEARQGSPYEQYF
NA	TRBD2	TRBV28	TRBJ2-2	TGTGCCAGCATCGGGACTAGCGGGACCACCGGGGAGCTGTTTTTT	CASIGTSGTTGELFF
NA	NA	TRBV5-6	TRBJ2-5	TGTGCCAGCAGCTTGTACAGGCGCCAAGAGACCCAGTACTTC	CASSLYRRQETQYF
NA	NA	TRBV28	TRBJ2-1	TGTGCCAGCAGTCCCTATCTGGCGGGCCCGGTTAATGAGCAGTTCTTC	CASSPYLAGPVNEQFF
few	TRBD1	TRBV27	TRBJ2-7	TGTGCCAGCAGCCGAACACCCCCGGGCAGGGGGACAGACGAGCAGTACTTC	CASSRTPPGRGTDEQYF
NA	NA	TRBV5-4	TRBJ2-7	TGTGCCAGCAGCCCCCCCGGGGTCCCCTACGAGCAGTACTTC	CASSPPGVPYEQYF
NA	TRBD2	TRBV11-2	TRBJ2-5	TGTGCCAGCAGCTTAAGAGCGGGGGTCAGGGTGGTCCAGTACTTC	CASSLRAGVRVVQYF
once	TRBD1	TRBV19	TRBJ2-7	TGTGCCAGTAGTACGGACAGGGTGAAGTCCTACGAGCAGTACTTC	CASSTDRVKSYEQYF
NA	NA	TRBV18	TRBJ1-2	TGTGCCAGCTCACCACCGGGCCCTTTCTATGGCTACACCTTC	CASSPPGPFYGYTF
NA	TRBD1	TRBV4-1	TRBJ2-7	TGCGCCAGCAGCCACGCATCGTCGGGACAGGTCTACGAGCAGTACTTC	CASSHASSGQVYEQYF
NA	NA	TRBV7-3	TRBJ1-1	TGTGCCAGCAGCCCCGGGGGAGGCCTGACTGAAGCTTTCTTT	CASSPGGGLTEAFF
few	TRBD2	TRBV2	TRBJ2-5	TGTGCCAGCAGGGACTTAGCCACTAGCGGGAGAATCGAAGAGACCCAGTACTTC	CASRDLATSGRIEETQYF
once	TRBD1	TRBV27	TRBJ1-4	TGTGCCAGCAGTTCCGCCCAGCAGGGGGCATGGGAAAAACTGTTTTTT	CASSSAQQGAWEKLFF
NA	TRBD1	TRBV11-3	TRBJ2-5	TGTGCCAGCAGCTACATAACAGGGGGCGAGACCCAGTACTTC	CASSYITGGETQYF
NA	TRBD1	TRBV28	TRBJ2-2	TGTGCCAGCAGGGGTGACAGGGTCGGCCCTGGGGAGCTGTTTTTT	CASRGDRVGPGELFF
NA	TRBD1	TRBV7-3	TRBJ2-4	TGTGCCAGCAGCGTAACAGGGGCTGCGGACATTCAGTACTTC	CASSVTGAADIQYF
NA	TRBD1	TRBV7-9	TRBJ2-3	TGTGCCAGCAGCTCCCCCGGGACAGGCCATTTT	CASSSPGTGHF
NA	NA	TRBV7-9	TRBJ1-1	TGTTCCAGCAGCTTAAACAGTATGAACACTGAAGCTTTCTTT	CSSSLNSMNTEAFF
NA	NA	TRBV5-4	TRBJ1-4	TGTGCCAGCAGCTTAGGGGGGGCAAATGAAAAACTGTTTTTT	CASSLGGANEKLFF
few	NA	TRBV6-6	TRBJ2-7	TGTGCCAGCAGTCCCCTAGAGGCCCGCGAGCAGTACTTC	CASSPLEAREQYF
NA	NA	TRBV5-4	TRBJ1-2	TGTGCCAGCAGCTTGGGGACGGGACTAGTGGGCTACACCTTC	CASSLGTGLVGYTF
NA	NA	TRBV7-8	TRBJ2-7	TGTGCCAGCAGCTCCTACAGGGTTTCCTACGAGCAGTACTTC	CASSSYRVSYEQYF
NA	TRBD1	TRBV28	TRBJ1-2	TGTGCCAGCAGTCCGATGGGACAGGGATCGAGCTATGGCTACACCTTC	CASSPMGQGSSYGYTF